The clone carrying this T cell receptor beta chain was found a few times. The target antigen is unknown. The sample is drawn from a study of metastatic and nonmetastatic thyroid tumors. Turning to the study itself: Patients with malignant and benign thyroid disease provided blood and tumor or nodule tissue, whose repertoires were compared. Study observations and caveats: Malignant tumors reportedly showed significantly higher TCR beta diversity than benign nodules in both blood and tumor.

The CDR3 spans 11 residues. The ends were cut back, 8 bases at V and 7 bases at J, with 11 bases in the middle. Germline CDR1 and CDR2: MNHEY and SVGEGT. None of the patients had undergone any treatment ahead of thyroid surgery. Via MiXCR, TCRdb re-called the PCR reads. This sample has about 64,000 clones; 4% to 4.5% occur once, and the top ten carry about 20%. The chain is built from TRBV6-2 or TRBV6-3 and TRBJ1-2; D possibly corresponds to TRBD1 (6 bases). Sequenced: blood. This receptor was taken from a female donor with papillary thyroid cancer or a benign thyroid nodule (not recorded which). Some clones in this sample may be carry-over from other donors' samples. The CDR3 DNA reads TGTGCCAGCGGCCGCAGGGGTGGCTACACCTTC. This codes for CASGRRGGYTF.